The 30 T cell receptor beta chains below come from one sample, sequenced in a study of long-term antiretroviral therapy in people with HIV. Samples were assayed with immunoSEQ v3.0 at survey level. Assay used: immunoSEQ multiplex PCR; TCRdb lists only in-frame clones, some missing. The sample yields 34,000 or so clones, around 79% seen once. The starting material was unsorted PBMCs, obtained 0.6 years after starting antiretroviral therapy. These receptors all come from a man aged 18 to 29 with HIV.

Concerning this clone itself: At one end the junction does not follow the germline gene, possibly because of a read error. The chain joins TRBV7-9 to TRBJ2-5; 9 bases are a match to TRBD1. The CDR3 extends over 14 amino acids. Germline V gene sequence: CDR1 SEHNR, CDR2 FQNEAQ (reference sequence). DNA for the CDR3: TGTGCCGGCAGCACGGGACAGGGCAGGGAGACCCAGTACTTC. Residues: CAGSTGQGRETQYF.

The chain has TRBV5-1 and TRBJ2-7; 10 bases fit TRBD2. This CDR3 spans 15 amino acids. Germline V gene data show CDR1 as SGHRS and CDR2 as YFSETQ. Losses at the gene ends were 0 bases for V and 2 bases for J; bases not matched to a gene: 2. For the CDR3, the DNA is TGCGCCAGCAGCTTGGGTGGGACTAGCGCCTACGAGCAGTACTTC. The encoded protein is CASSLGGTSAYEQYF.

V is TRBV6-6 and J is TRBJ2-7; 12 bases map to TRBD2. With 8 bases clipped from V and 5 bases from J, the junction kept 4 bases outside the gene matches. Germline-derived CDR1 and CDR2 are MNHNY and SVGAGI (reference sequence). The CDR3 totals 13 residues. CDR3 nucleotide sequence: TGTGCCAGCGGGCTAGCGGGAGGGAACGAGCAGTACTTC. This codes for CASGLAGGNEQYF.

This clone was seen just once. J is TRBJ2-7 and V is TRBV27; possibly TRBD1 or TRBD2 for D (5 bases each). Trimming pared 3 bases from V and 2 bases from J, leaving 14 bases between. CDR3 length: 15 residues. CDR1 is MNHEY and CDR2 is SMNVEV in the germline V gene (reference sequence). CDR3 protein: CASSFLGVRAYEQYF. In nucleotides, the CDR3 is TGTGCCAGCAGTTTTTTGGGGGTAAGAGCCTACGAGCAGTACTTC.

The chain links TRBV7-2 to TRBJ1-1, with D possibly being TRBD1 (6 bases). CDR1 is SGHTA and CDR2 is FQGNSA in the germline V gene. Trimming shortened V by 5 bases and J by 1 base, and 14 bases separated the two germline ends. The CDR3 contains 15 residues. CDR3 protein: CASSLRGFSNTEAFF. As DNA, the CDR3 is TGTGCCAGCAGCCTCAGGGGTTTTTCGAACACTGAAGCTTTCTTT.

The CDR3 loop is CASSQDWNEQFF. The CDR3 nucleotides read TGCGCCAGCAGCCAAGATTGGAATGAGCAGTTCTTC. The rearrangement links TRBV4-1 to TRBJ2-1; D is unclear. The CDR3 sequence is 12 residues long. Germline CDR1 MGHRA, CDR2 YSYEKL. V lost 0 bases and J lost 7, with 4 bases in between.

The genes are TRBV7-2 and TRBJ1-4; possibly TRBD1 for D (6 bases). This CDR3 contains 15 residues. In germline, CDR1 is SGHTA, CDR2 FQGNSA. Trimming left V 4 bases short and J 7 bases short, with 16 bases between. The DNA for the CDR3 is TGTGCCAGCAGCTCCCAGGGGAGGTGGAGTGAAAAACTGTTTTTT. Protein product: CASSSQGRWSEKLFF. Full variable domain (rest looked up from reference TRBV7-2 and TRBJ1-4): GAGVSQSPSNKVTEKGKDVELRCDPISGHTALYWYRQSLGQGLEFLIYFQGNSAPDKSGLPSDRFSAERTGGSVSTLTIQRTQQEDSAVYLCASSSQGRWSEKLFFGSGTQLSVL.

This sequence joins TRBV19 and TRBJ1-5; TRBD1 matches 9 bases. The CDR3 sequence is 16 residues long. Looked up from germline, CDR1 is LNHDA and CDR2 is SQIVND (reference sequence). V dropped 6 bases and J dropped 2; count of bases not matched to a gene: 8. In nucleotides, the CDR3 is TGTGCCAGTAGGAGAACAGGGGGCATTGGCAATCAGCCCCAGCATTTT. As protein: CASRRTGGIGNQPQHF.

V gene TRBV27 combines with J gene TRBJ2-7; unclear D gene. The V end was cut by 6 bases, the J end by 6 bases, with 18 bases between. CDR3 length: 14 amino acids. The V gene's germline CDR1 is MNHEY and CDR2 SMNVEV (reference sequence). This chain's CDR3 is CASRPRTLAAEQYF. DNA for the CDR3: TGTGCCAGCAGACCCCGGACGCTTGCGGCCGAGCAGTACTTC.

The CDR3 loop is CASGDSNQPQHF. In DNA form, the CDR3 reads TGTGCCTCAGGGGATAGCAATCAGCCCCAGCATTTT. This chain uses TRBV30 with TRBJ1-5, with D tentatively TRBD1 (6 bases). The germline V gene has CDR1 GTSNPN and CDR2 SVGIG (reference sequence). The CDR3 sequence is 12 residues long. V lost 7 bases, J lost 0 bases, and 7 bases lay in between.

The rearrangement uses TRBV5-1 and TRBJ2-7; TRBD1 might be the D (6 bases). V lost 0 bases, J lost 4 bases, and 14 bases lay in between. Per the germline V gene, CDR1 is SGHRS and CDR2 is YFSETQ. The CDR3 loop spans 15 amino acids. The DNA for the CDR3 is TGCGCCAGCAGCTTGGCCCAGGGGAGAAAGTACGAGCAGTACTTC. Translation: CASSLAQGRKYEQYF.

V usage is TRBV9 and J usage is TRBJ2-2; D is tentatively TRBD1 or TRBD2 (6 bases each). Germline V lookup: CDR1 SGDLS, CDR2 YYNGEE. The V end lost 0 bases, the J end lost 6 bases, and 12 bases lay between the germline ends. This CDR3 comprises 15 residues. The CDR3 here is CASSVAGGPAGELFF. CDR3 in DNA: TGTGCCAGCAGCGTAGCTGGGGGGCCCGCCGGGGAGCTGTTTTTT.

This sequence joins TRBV14 and TRBJ2-1; D is possibly TRBD2 (6 bases). The CDR3 consists of 14 residues. Germline CDR1 reads SGHDN; CDR2 reads FVKESK. Trimming pared 4 bases from V and 0 bases from J, leaving 7 bases between. The CDR3 region is CASSLGSSYNEQFF. For the CDR3, the DNA is TGTGCCAGCAGCCTCGGGAGCTCCTACAATGAGCAGTTCTTC. The full variable domain, in which reference TRBV14 and TRBJ2-1 provide the parts outside the CDR3, is EAGVTQFPSHSVIEKGQTVTLRCDPISGHDNLYWYRRVMGKEIKFLLHFVKESKQDESGMPNNRFLAERTGGTYSTLKVQPAELEDSGVYFCASSLGSSYNEQFFGPGTRLTVL.

This clone has just one count. The rearrangement uses TRBV2 and TRBJ2-1, with D possibly being TRBD2 (5 bases). CDR3 size: 13 residues. Germline V CDR1 and CDR2: SNHLY, FYNNEI. V was shortened by 9 bases and J by 7 bases, with 16 bases between the two germline ends. CDR3 region: CARRTPSGNEQFF. DNA of the CDR3: TGTGCCAGAAGGACTCCCTCGGGGAATGAGCAGTTCTTC.

J is TRBJ2-5 and V is TRBV19, with 13 bases identical to TRBD2. Trimming cost V 7 bases and J 1 base; bases outside gene matches: 12. CDR1 is LNHDA and CDR2 is SQIVND in the germline V gene (reference sequence). The CDR3 sequence is 18 residues long. The CDR3 nucleotides are TGTGCCAGTACCCTATGGTGGACTAGCGGGAGTTTCCAAGAGACCCAGTACTTC. This codes for CASTLWWTSGSFQETQYF.

The chain uses TRBV6-4 and TRBJ2-3, with 7 nucleotides matching TRBD2. CDR3 length: 15 residues. Trimming at V came to 4 bases and at J to 3 bases, leaving 7 bases not matched to a gene. The germline V gene encodes CDR1 MRHNA and CDR2 SNTAGT. CDR3 protein: CASSVSGLGTDTQYF. In DNA, the CDR3 is TGTGCCAGCAGTGTGAGTGGACTAGGAACAGATACGCAGTATTTT.

This chain uses TRBV28 with TRBJ1-2; possibly TRBD1 for D (5 bases). The CDR3 length is 15 residues. Looked up from germline, CDR1 is MDHEN and CDR2 is SYDVKM. The V end was cut by 5 bases, the J end by 7 bases, with 20 bases between. This CDR3 reads CASSRPRGGESGYTF. The CDR3 DNA is TGTGCCAGCAGTCGTCCCCGGGGGGGAGAGAGTGGCTACACCTTC.

The chain employs TRBV15 and TRBJ2-7; TRBD2 is a possible D gene (5 bases). Trimming cost V 0 bases and J 0 bases, with 6 bases left between them. CDR3 length: 14 amino acids. CDR1 LNHNV and CDR2 YYDKDF come from the germline V gene (reference sequence). The CDR3 loop is CATSREGSSYEQYF. CDR3 bases: TGTGCCACCAGCAGAGAAGGGAGCTCCTACGAGCAGTACTTC.

The chain joins TRBV9 to TRBJ2-2; no definite D call. The CDR3 is 15 residues long. Germline lookup yields CDR1 SGDLS and CDR2 YYNGEE. Trimming left V 3 bases short and J 7 bases short, with 16 bases between. The CDR3 spells CASSASSAWVGELFF. CDR3 nucleotides: TGTGCCAGCAGCGCCTCATCAGCATGGGTCGGGGAGCTGTTTTTT.

The chain's CDR3 is CASSSTDRDHTEAFF. In nucleotides, the CDR3 is TGTGCCAGCAGTTCCACGGACAGGGACCACACTGAAGCTTTCTTT. The chain uses TRBV6-6 and TRBJ1-1, with TRBD1 matching 8 bases. After removal of 4 bases from V and 3 bases from J, the junction contained 7 bases not matched to a gene. Germline V gives CDR1 MNHNY, CDR2 SVGAGI (reference sequence). This CDR3 has 15 residues.

The chain has TRBV27 and TRBJ2-1; TRBD2 matches 10 bases. This CDR3 spans 15 amino acids. Germline CDR1 reads MNHEY; CDR2 reads SMNVEV (reference sequence). V gave up 1 base and J gave up 5 bases; unmatched junction bases: 2. CDR3 DNA sequence: TGTGCCAGCAGTTTATTAGCGGGAGGCGACAATGAGCAGTTCTTC. It is translated as CASSLLAGGDNEQFF.

The chain carries TRBV9 and TRBJ2-2; TRBD1 aligns across 7 bases. Per germline, CDR1 SGDLS and CDR2 YYNGEE. CDR3 length: 16 residues. Unmatched junction bases numbered 13, after V lost 4 bases and J lost 7 bases. CDR3 nucleotides: TGTGCCAGCAGCCCGGTACTCACAGGGGCGTTCGGGGAGCTGTTTTTT. Residues: CASSPVLTGAFGELFF.

The chain is built from TRBV4-3 and TRBJ1-2; D possibly corresponds to TRBD1 (5 bases). This CDR3 has 15 residues. CDR1 and CDR2 (germline): LGHNA, YSLEER. With 1 base removed from V and 0 bases from J, the gap between germline ends came to 9 bases. The CDR3, as DNA: TGCGCCAGCAGCCAAGTGTCGACAGCTAACTATGGCTACACCTTC. As protein: CASSQVSTANYGYTF.

The rearrangement joins TRBV10-2 to TRBJ1-5; D is perhaps TRBD1 (5 bases). Per the germline V gene, CDR1 is WSHSY and CDR2 is SAAADI. This CDR3 is built from 16 residues. V lost 0 bases and J 3 bases, leaving 12 bases between the germline ends. The CDR3 here is CASSESARAINQPQHF. CDR3 nucleotide sequence: TGCGCCAGCAGTGAGTCTGCCAGGGCTATCAATCAGCCCCAGCATTTT.

The CDR3 region has the DNA TGTGCCAGCAGCCGGAACAGGGGAGAGACCCAGTACTTC. Its translation: CASSRNRGETQYF. This chain joins TRBV7-2 and TRBJ2-5; TRBD1 matches at 7 bases. The ends lost 5 bases at V and 4 bases at J; junction bases unmatched: 4. Germline V gene data show CDR1 as SGHTA and CDR2 as FQGNSA. The CDR3 loop spans 13 amino acids.

CDR3 sequence reads: CASSQESRGAYEQYF. The DNA of the CDR3 is TGCGCCAGCAGCCAAGAGTCCAGGGGCGCCTACGAGCAGTACTTC. The chain is built from TRBV4-3 and TRBJ2-7; D might be TRBD1 (6 bases). Germline lookup yields CDR1 LGHNA and CDR2 YSLEER. V was cut by 0 bases and J by 2 bases, with 11 bases left in between. CDR3 size: 15 residues.

This rearrangement joins TRBV29-1 to TRBJ2-1; possibly TRBD2 for D (5 bases). Germline V gives CDR1 SQVTM, CDR2 ANQGSEA. V was cut by 7 bases and J by 9 bases, with 10 bases left in between. The CDR3 runs to 10 residues. The chain's CDR3 is CSEGVCEQFF. CDR3 in DNA: TGCAGCGAGGGAGTATGTGAGCAGTTCTTC.

The chain uses TRBV5-6 and TRBJ1-5; 7 bases match TRBD1. Germline lookup yields CDR1 SGHDT and CDR2 YYEEEE. The CDR3 extends over 16 amino acids. Trimming cost V 4 bases and J 2 bases; bases outside gene matches: 9. CDR3 in amino acids: CASSAYRGGGNQPQHF. The CDR3 DNA reads TGTGCCAGCAGCGCATACAGGGGCGGTGGCAATCAGCCCCAGCATTTT.

J is TRBJ1-2 and V is TRBV30; 8 bases fit TRBD1. The CDR3 runs 15 residues. Looked up from germline, CDR1 is GTSNPN and CDR2 is SVGIG (reference sequence). Germline trimming cut 3 bases from V and 6 bases from J; bases unmatched to any gene: 12. CDR3 sequence: CAWSTPNRGKDGYTF. CDR3 nucleotide sequence: TGTGCCTGGAGCACACCCAACAGGGGGAAGGATGGCTACACCTTC.

The chain employs TRBV7-2 and TRBJ2-7, with D uncertain. V shed 4 bases and J shed 3 bases, with 4 bases lying between them. CDR1 is SGHTA, CDR2 FQGNSA, per germline. The CDR3 is 11 residues long. CDR3 coding DNA: TGTGCCAGCAGCTACTACTACGAGCAGTACTTC. Encoded protein: CASSYYYEQYF.